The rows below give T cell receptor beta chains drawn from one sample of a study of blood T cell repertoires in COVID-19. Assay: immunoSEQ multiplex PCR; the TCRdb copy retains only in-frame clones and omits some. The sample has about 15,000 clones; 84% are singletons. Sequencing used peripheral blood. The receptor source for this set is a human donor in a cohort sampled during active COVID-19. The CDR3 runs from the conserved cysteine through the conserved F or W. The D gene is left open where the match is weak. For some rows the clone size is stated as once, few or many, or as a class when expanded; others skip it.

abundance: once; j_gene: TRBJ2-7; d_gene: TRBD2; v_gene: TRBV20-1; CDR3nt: TGCAGTGCTAGTAGGACGGGGGGGAGCTCCTACGAGCAGTACTTC; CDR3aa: CSASRTGGSSYEQYF
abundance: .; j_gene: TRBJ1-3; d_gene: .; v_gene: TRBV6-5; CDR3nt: TGTGCCAGCACTACTCAATGGGCCTCTGGAAACACCATATATTTT; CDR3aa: CASTTQWASGNTIYF
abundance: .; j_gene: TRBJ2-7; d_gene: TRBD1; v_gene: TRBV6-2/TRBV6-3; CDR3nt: TGTGCCAGCAGCCCGGGACAGACCTACGAGCAGTACTTC; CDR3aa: CASSPGQTYEQYF
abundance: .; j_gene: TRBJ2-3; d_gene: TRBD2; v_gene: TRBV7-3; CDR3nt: TGTGCCAGCAGCTTAAGGCTAGCGGGGACTACAGATACGCAGTATTTT; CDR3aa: CASSLRLAGTTDTQYF
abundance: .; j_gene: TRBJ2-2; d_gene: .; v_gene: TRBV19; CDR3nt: TGTGCCAGTAGTACAAACGGGGGAACCGGGGAGCTGTTTTTT; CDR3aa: CASSTNGGTGELFF
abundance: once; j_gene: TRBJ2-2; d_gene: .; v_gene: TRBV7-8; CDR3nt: TGTGCCAGCAGCCCCCGCGCTGGGGGGACCGGGGAGCTGTTTTTT; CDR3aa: CASSPRAGGTGELFF
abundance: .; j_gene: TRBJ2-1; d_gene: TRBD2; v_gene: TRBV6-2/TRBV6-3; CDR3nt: TGTGCCAGCAGTAAGGGACTAGCGGGAGGGGCTGGGTTCTTC; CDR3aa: CASSKGLAGGAGFF
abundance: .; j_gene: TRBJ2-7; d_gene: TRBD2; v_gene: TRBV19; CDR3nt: TGTGCCAGTAGCCTCGGGGGGGTAGCGGGAGTTGACGAGCAGTACTTC; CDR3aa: CASSLGGVAGVDEQYF
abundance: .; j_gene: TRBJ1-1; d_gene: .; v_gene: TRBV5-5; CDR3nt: TGTGCCAGCAGCTTGGGACAGACGAACACTGAAGCTTTCTTT; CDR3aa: CASSLGQTNTEAFF
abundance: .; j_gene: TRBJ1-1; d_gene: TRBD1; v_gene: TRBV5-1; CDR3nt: TGCGCCAGCAGCTCAGGACAGGGGGACACTGAAGCTTTCTTT; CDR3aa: CASSSGQGDTEAFF
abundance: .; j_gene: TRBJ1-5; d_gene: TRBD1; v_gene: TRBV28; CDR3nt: TGTGCCAGCAGAACAGGGGGCATGAGTCAGCCCCAGCATTTT; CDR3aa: CASRTGGMSQPQHF
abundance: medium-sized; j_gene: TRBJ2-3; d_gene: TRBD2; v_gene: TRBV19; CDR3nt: TGTGCCAGTAGTAGAGGGCCTGCGGCGGGAGGGAACTCAGATACGCAGTATTTT; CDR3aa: CASSRGPAAGGNSDTQYF
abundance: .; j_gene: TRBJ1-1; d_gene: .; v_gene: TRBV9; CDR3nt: TGTGCCAGCAGCGTAGCAGGGGACACTGAAGCTTTCTTT; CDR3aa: CASSVAGDTEAFF
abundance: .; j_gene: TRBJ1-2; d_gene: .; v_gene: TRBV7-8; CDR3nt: TGTGCCAGCAGCCCGCTGTCGGGGGGCAAGGATGGCTACACCTTC; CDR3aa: CASSPLSGGKDGYTF
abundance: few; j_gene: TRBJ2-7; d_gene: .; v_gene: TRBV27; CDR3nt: TGTGCCAGCAGTTTAAGGGGCCCGCTCGACGAGCAGTACTTC; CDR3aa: CASSLRGPLDEQYF
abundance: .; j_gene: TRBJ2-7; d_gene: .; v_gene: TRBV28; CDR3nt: TGTGCCAGCGGCGGGACCGGGGCCCCTTACTACGAGCAGTACTTC; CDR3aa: CASGGTGAPYYEQYF
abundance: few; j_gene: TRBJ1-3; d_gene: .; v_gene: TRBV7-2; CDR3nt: TGTGCCAGCAGCTTCAGCGCGTCCTCTGGAAACACCATATATTTT; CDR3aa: CASSFSASSGNTIYF
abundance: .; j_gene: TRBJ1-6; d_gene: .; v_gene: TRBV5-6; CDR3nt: TGTGCCAGCAGCTTGGGCAACAGGGTCCGCTCCTATAATTCACCCCTCCACTTT; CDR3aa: CASSLGNRVRSYNSPLHF
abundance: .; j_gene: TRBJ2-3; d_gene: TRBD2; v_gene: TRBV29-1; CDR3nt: TGCAGCGCCTTACGGGGACTAGGGTTGGATACGCAGTATTTT; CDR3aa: CSALRGLGLDTQYF
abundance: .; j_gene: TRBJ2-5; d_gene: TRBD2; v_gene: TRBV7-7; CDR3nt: TGTGCTAGCAGCGGGGGGACAGATCAAGAGACCCAGTACTTC; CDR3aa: CASSGGTDQETQYF
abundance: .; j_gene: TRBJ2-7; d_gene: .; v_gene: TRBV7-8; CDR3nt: TGTGCCAGCAGCTTAGGGATCCGGGATGTTTCATACGAGCAGTACTTC; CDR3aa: CASSLGIRDVSYEQYF
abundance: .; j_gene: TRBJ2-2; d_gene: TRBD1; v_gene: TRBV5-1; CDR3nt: TGCGCCAGCAGCTTGGTCGGGCAGGGGGCAGGCACCGGGGAGCTGTTTTTT; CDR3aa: CASSLVGQGAGTGELFF
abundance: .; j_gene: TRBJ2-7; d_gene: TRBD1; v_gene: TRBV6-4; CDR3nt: TGTGCCAGCAGTGACAGCGGACAGGGGTATGGGACTAAATACGAGCAGTACTTC; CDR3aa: CASSDSGQGYGTKYEQYF
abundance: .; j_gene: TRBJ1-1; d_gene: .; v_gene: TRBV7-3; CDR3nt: TGTGCCAGCAGCTTAACGGGCAGGGCGAACACTGAAGCTTTCTTT; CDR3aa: CASSLTGRANTEAFF
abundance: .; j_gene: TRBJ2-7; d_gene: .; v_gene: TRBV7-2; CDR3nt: TGTGCCAGCGGCCCTGGGGCTAGGGCCTACGAGCAGTACTTC; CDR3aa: CASGPGARAYEQYF
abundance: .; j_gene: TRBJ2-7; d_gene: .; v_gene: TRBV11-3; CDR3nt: TGTGCCAGCAGCAAACCGGGGGACCTAGCCTACGAGCAGTACTTC; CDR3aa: CASSKPGDLAYEQYF
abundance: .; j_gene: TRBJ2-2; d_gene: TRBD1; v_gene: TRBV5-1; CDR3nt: TGCGCCAGCAGCCCGGGGACAGGGAACACCGGGGAGCTGTTTTTT; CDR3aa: CASSPGTGNTGELFF
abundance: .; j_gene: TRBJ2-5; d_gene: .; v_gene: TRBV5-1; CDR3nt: TGCGCCAGCAGCTCAGGACAAGTCCAAGAGACCCAGTACTTC; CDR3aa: CASSSGQVQETQYF
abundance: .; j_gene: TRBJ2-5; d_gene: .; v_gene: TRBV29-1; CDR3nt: TGCAGCGCTGCACAGGGATCTCGGGAGACCCAGTACTTC; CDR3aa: CSAAQGSRETQYF
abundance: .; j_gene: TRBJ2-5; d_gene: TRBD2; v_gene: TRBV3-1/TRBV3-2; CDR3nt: TGTGCCAGCAGGTTAGCGGGAGTGGAGACCCAGTACTTC; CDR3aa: CASRLAGVETQYF
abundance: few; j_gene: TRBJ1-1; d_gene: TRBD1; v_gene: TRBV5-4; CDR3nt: TGTGCCAGCGGATCCGGGACAGCTGGGTTGAACACTGAAGCTTTCTTT; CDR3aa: CASGSGTAGLNTEAFF
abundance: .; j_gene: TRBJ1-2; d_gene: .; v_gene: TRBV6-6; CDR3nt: TGTGCCAGCAGTCGACAGACCTCGACTACCACTAACTATGGCTACACCTTC; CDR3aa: CASSRQTSTTTNYGYTF
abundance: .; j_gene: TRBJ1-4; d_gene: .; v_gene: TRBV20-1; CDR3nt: TGCAGTGCTAGTAGCGGCGCAACTAATGAAAAACTGTTTTTT; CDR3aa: CSASSGATNEKLFF
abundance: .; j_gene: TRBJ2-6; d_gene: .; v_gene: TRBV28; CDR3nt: TGTGCCAGCAGTTCGATCGGTAGCTCTGGGGCCAACGTCCTGACTTTC; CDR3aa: CASSSIGSSGANVLTF
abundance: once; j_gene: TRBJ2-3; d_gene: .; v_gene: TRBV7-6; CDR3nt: TGTGCCAGCAGCTTAGATCTAACGGGGTTTACAGATACGCAGTATTTT; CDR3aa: CASSLDLTGFTDTQYF
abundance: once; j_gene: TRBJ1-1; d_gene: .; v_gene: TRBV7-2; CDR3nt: TGTGCCAGCAGCTTAGGTGGGGGCCTAGGTACCGAAGCTTTCTTT; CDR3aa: CASSLGGGLGTEAFF
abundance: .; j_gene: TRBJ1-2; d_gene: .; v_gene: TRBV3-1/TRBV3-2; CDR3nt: TGTGCCAGCAGCCAGCAGAGGGCCTATGGCTACACCTTC; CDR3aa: CASSQQRAYGYTF
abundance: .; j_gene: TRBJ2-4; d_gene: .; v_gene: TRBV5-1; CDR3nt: TGCGCCAGCAATCCGGGGGGCTCAGCCAAAAACATTCAGTACTTC; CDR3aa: CASNPGGSAKNIQYF
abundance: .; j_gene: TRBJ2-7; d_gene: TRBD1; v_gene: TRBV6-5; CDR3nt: TGTGCCAGCAGTAATACAGGGGGCGCGGGTGAGCAGTACTTC; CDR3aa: CASSNTGGAGEQYF
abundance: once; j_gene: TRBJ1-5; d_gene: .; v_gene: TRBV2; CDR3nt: TGTGCCAGCAGTGAAATGGGAGGGAATCAGCCCCAGCATTTT; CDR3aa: CASSEMGGNQPQHF
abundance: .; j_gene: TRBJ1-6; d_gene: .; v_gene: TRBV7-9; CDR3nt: TGTGCCAGCAGCTCTAACAGGGCTTCGAGTTCACCCCTCCACTTT; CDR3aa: CASSSNRASSSPLHF
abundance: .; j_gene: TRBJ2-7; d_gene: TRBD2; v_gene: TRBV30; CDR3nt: TGTGCCTGGGGGTTCGGATATAGCGGGAGGGCCGGCGAGCAGTACTTC; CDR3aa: CAWGFGYSGRAGEQYF
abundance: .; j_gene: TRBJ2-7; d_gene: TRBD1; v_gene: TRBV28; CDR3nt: TGTGCCAGCAGTTTTTCTCGGACAGGGGGCCGGTACGAGCAGTACTTC; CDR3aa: CASSFSRTGGRYEQYF
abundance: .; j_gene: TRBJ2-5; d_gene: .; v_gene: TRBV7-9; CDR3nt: TGTGCCAGCAGCTTAGGGGACAAGCACCCCCGACAAGAGACCCAGTACTTC; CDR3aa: CASSLGDKHPRQETQYF
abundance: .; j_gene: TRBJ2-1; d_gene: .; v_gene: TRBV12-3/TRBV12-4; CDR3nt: TGTGCCAGCAGGACAGCTTACAATGAGCAGTTCTTC; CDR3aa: CASRTAYNEQFF
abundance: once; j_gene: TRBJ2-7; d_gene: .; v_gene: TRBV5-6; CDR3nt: TGTGCCAGCAGCTCGACAGTCGCGGTAGCCTACGAGCAGTACTTC; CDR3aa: CASSSTVAVAYEQYF
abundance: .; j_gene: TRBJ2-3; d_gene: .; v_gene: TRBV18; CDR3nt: TGTGCCAGCTCACCGCGGGACAGAGTAGATACGCAGTATTTT; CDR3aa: CASSPRDRVDTQYF
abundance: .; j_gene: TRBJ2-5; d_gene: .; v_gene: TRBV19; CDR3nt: TGTGCCAGTAGTATTCGTGGCAGGGCACAAGAGACCCAGTACTTC; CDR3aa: CASSIRGRAQETQYF